These 4 T cell receptor beta chains share one sample of origin, sequenced in a study of immune heterogeneity within non-small cell lung tumors (dated by TCRdb to the late 2010s). The instrument given in TCRdb is HiSeq X Ten. The TCR beta CDR3 region was amplified with a multiplex PCR system whose first round ran for roughly 9 cycles using 32 V-gene forward primers and 13 J-gene reverse primers. TCRdb redid the processing of the public reads, applying fastp at Q25 and MiXCR, and retained in-frame beta chains. Each entry merges the rows of one CDR3 protein and shows their most common DNA and genes. The sample contains several thousand distinct CDR3 sequences, roughly a sixth of them found a single time. About 17% of the sample lies in the top ten. For the TCR template, genomic DNA was extracted from bulk tumor tissue, and roughly 580 ng of gDNA was amplified for each sample. Multiple biopsies per primary tumor were taken during surgery, spaced as far apart as possible within the tumor mass. The study cohort was described as untreated, and the patients were newly diagnosed NSCLC cases having curative surgery.

Sequenced material: lung tumor tissue. All receptors come from a middle-aged man with non-small cell lung cancer.

The chain couples TRBV7-8 to TRBJ2-1; a possible D gene is TRBD2 (5 bases). Trimming pared 2 bases from V and 7 bases from J, leaving 12 bases between. Germline CDR1 is SGHVS and CDR2 is FQNEAQ. This CDR3 region has 14 residues. CDR3 in DNA: TGTGCCAGCAGCTTAATGGCTAGCACGAATGAGCAGTTCTTC. It is translated as CASSLMASTNEQFF.

By proportion, this clonotype is medium-sized (0.01 to 0.1%). This chain connects TRBV29-1 to TRBJ2-7; D possibly corresponds to TRBD1 (5 bases). CDR3 length equals 11 residues. V lost 3 bases to trimming and J lost 5 bases, with 8 bases between them. Germline assignment: CDR1 SQVTM and CDR2 ANQGSEA. The CDR3 DNA reads as TGCAGCGTTGACAGGGCCCACGAGCAGTACTTC. Protein: CSVDRAHEQYF.

In the case of this clonotype: Just one base apart from a much larger clone, this may be a read error. The chain uses TRBV9 and TRBJ2-2, with 7 bases identical to TRBD2. The CDR3 consists of 16 residues. Germline V lookup: CDR1 SGDLS, CDR2 YYNGEE. This CDR3 reads CANSVGASGNTGELFF. The CDR3, as DNA: TGTGCCAACAGCGTAGGGGCTAGCGGGAACACCGGGGAGCTGTTTTTT. Filled out from reference TRBV9 and TRBJ2-2, the complete variable domain reads DSGVTQTPKHLITATGQRVTLRCSPRSGDLSVYWYQQSLDQGLQFLIQYYNGEERAKGNILERFSAQQFPDLHSELNLSSLELGDSALYFCANSVGASGNTGELFFGEGSRLTVL.

This clonotype is medium-sized by share. The V and J genes are TRBV7-8 and TRBJ2-5; no clear D gene. The germline CDR1 and CDR2 sequences are SGHVS and FQNEAQ. V was cut by 5 bases and J by 5 bases, with 21 bases left in between. The CDR3 is 16 residues long. CDR3 sequence reads: CASSEIRAQVRETQYF. DNA of the CDR3: TGTGCCAGCAGCGAGATCCGGGCCCAAGTAAGGGAGACCCAGTACTTC.